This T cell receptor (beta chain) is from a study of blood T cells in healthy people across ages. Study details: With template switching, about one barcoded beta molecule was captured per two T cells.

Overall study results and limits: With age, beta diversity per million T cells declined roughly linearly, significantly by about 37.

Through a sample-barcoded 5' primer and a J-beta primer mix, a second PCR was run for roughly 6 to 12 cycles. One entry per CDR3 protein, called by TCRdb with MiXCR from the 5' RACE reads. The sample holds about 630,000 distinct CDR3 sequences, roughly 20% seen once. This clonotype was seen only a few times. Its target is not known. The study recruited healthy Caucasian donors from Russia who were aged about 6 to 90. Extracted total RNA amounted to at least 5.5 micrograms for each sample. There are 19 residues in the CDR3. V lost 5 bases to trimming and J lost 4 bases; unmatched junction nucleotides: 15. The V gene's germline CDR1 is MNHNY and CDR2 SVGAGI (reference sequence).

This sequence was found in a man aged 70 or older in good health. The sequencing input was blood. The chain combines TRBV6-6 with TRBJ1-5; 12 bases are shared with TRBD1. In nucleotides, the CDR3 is TGTGCCAGCAGTAATCCGGGGACAGGGGGCCCTTGGGGAAATCAGCCCCAGCATTTT. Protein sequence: CASSNPGTGGPWGNQPQHF.